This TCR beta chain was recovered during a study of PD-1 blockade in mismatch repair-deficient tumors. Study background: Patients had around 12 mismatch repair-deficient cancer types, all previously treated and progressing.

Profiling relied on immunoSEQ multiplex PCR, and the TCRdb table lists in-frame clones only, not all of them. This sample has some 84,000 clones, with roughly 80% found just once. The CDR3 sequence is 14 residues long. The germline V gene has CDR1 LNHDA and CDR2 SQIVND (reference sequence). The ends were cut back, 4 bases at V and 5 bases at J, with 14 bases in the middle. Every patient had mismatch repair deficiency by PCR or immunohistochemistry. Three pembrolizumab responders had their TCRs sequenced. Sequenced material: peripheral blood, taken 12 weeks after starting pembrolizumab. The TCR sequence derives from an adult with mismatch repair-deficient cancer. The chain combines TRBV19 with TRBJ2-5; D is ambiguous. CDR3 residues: CASSTNSASETQYF. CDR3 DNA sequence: TGTGCCAGTAGTACCAACAGTGCCAGTGAGACCCAGTACTTC.